What follows are 24 T cell receptor beta chains derived from one specimen sequenced in a study of T cell repertoires in cytomegalovirus infection. TCRdb analysed the reads with MiXCR anew, one entry per CDR3 protein. Of approximately 500,000 distinct CDR3 sequences in the sample, around 27% are singletons; the top ten hold less than 15%. The sequenced sample was PBMCs. The receptors stem from a human donor in good health (CMV status not recorded). Some clones in this sample may be carry-over from other donors' samples.

This chain uses TRBV6-5 with TRBJ2-7, with TRBD1 matching 7 bases. The CDR3 consists of 14 residues. J gave up 5 bases and V 0 bases, and 4 bases lay outside the gene matches. Germline CDR1 is MNHEY and CDR2 is SVGAGI. CDR3 in DNA: TGTGCCAGCAGTTACTCGAAGGGGGCTGACGAGCAGTACTTC. Its translation: CASSYSKGADEQYF.

This clonotype was counted a few times. The chain couples TRBV9 to TRBJ1-2; TRBD1 matches at 7 bases. Trimming at V came to 4 bases and at J to 6 bases, leaving 15 bases not matched to a gene. Germline CDR1 and CDR2: SGDLS and YYNGEE. The CDR3 contains 16 residues. The CDR3, as DNA: TGTGCCAGCAGCCCTAATCACCGGACAGGACTAAATGGCTACACCTTC. Translated: CASSPNHRTGLNGYTF.

This clonotype was seen only a few times. The gene calls are TRBV6-1 and TRBJ2-7, with TRBD1 matching over 10 bases. Per the germline V gene, CDR1 is MNHNS and CDR2 is SASEGT. CDR3 length equals 15 residues. The J segment lost 6 bases and the V segment lost 1 base, leaving 6 bases of the junction unmatched. The CDR3 nucleotides read TGTGCCAGCAGTGAAGGTCAGGGACAGGGGCTCGAGCAGTACGTC. Its translation: CASSEGQGQGLEQYV.

In DNA, the CDR3 is TGTGCCAGCAGCTCCTCGAGCTTCACAGATACGCAGTATTTT. Its protein product is CASSSSSFTDTQYF. This chain links TRBV7-6 with TRBJ2-3; no reliable D call. This CDR3 comprises 14 residues. The V end was cut by 4 bases, the J end by 2 bases, with 10 bases between. Germline V lookup: CDR1 SGHVS, CDR2 FNYEAQ. The full variable domain, completed using reference TRBV7-6 and TRBJ2-3, is GAGVSQSPRYKVTKRGQDVALRCDPISGHVSLYWYRQALGQGPEFLTYFNYEAQQDKSGLPNDRFSAERPEGSISTLTIQRTEQRDSAMYRCASSSSSFTDTQYFGPGTRLTVL.

This clonotype was observed a few times. Written as DNA, the CDR3 is TGTGCCAGCAGTAAAGACAGGGACTATGGCTACACCTTC. This codes for CASSKDRDYGYTF. This chain connects TRBV11-3 to TRBJ1-2; the match to TRBD1 covers 7 bases. The ends lost 6 bases at V and 3 bases at J; junction bases unmatched: 4. The CDR3 contains 13 residues. Germline lookup yields CDR1 SGHNT and CDR2 YENEEA.

The J gene is TRBJ2-1, the V gene TRBV7-9; 9 positions match TRBD1. The germline CDR1 and CDR2 sequences are SEHNR and FQNEAQ (reference sequence). The CDR3 covers 15 residues. Trimming took 3 bases from V and 6 from J; bases not matched to a gene: 6. CDR3 amino acids: CASSFRDRVSNEQFF. CDR3 DNA sequence: TGTGCCAGCAGCTTTCGGGACAGGGTCTCCAATGAGCAGTTCTTC.

This clonotype has ten or more counts. The rearrangement links TRBV7-2 to TRBJ2-7; TRBD2 aligns across 10 bases. The CDR3 runs to 15 residues. The V gene's germline CDR1 is SGHTA and CDR2 FQGNSA. Trimming took 0 bases from V and 7 from J; bases not matched to a gene: 6. CDR3 region: CASSLAGAGGQEQYV. The CDR3 nucleotides are TGTGCCAGCAGCTTAGCTGGAGCGGGAGGGCAAGAGCAGTACGTC.

The CDR3 bases are TGTGCCAGCAGCCCTATAGCGGGAGTTGACGAGCAGTACTTC. Translation: CASSPIAGVDEQYF. The J gene is TRBJ2-7, the V gene TRBV28; 9 positions match TRBD2. CDR3 length equals 14 residues. The germline V gene encodes CDR1 MDHEN and CDR2 SYDVKM. V lost 6 bases and J lost 5; bases outside the gene matches: 8.

The V gene is TRBV27, the J gene TRBJ1-2; D is unclear. This CDR3 contains 15 residues. The germline V gene encodes CDR1 MNHEY and CDR2 SMNVEV (reference sequence). V shed 7 bases and J shed 7 bases, with 22 bases lying between them. The CDR3 nucleotides read TGTGCCAGCACCCCCATAGGGTTAGGGTTCGGTGGCTACACCTTC. Its translation is CASTPIGLGFGGYTF.

This rearrangement joins TRBV7-2 to TRBJ1-2, with 9 bases that match TRBD1. The V and J ends lost 5 bases and 5 bases, in that order; junction bases with no gene match: 9. CDR1 is SGHTA and CDR2 is FQGNSA in the germline V gene. The CDR3 is made up of 15 amino acids. In DNA form, the CDR3 reads TGTGCCAGCAGCGAGACAGGGGGGTGGGGATATGGCTACACCTTC. Translating it yields CASSETGGWGYGYTF.

The chain uses TRBV5-4 and TRBJ1-2; TRBD1 matches at 10 bases. The CDR3 spans 17 residues. Per germline, CDR1 SGHNT and CDR2 YYREEE (reference sequence). V dropped 4 bases and J dropped 1; count of bases not matched to a gene: 10. The CDR3 spells CASSLLGQGKINYGYTF. The CDR3 nucleotides are TGTGCCAGCAGCCTGTTGGGACAGGGGAAAATTAACTATGGCTACACCTTC. The variable domain in full, completed from reference TRBV5-4 and TRBJ1-2, reads ETGVTQSPTHLIKTRGQQVTLRCSSQSGHNTVSWYQQALGQGPQFIFQYYREEENGRGNFPPRFSGLQFPNYSSELNVNALELDDSALYLCASSLLGQGKINYGYTFGSGTRLTVV.

The chain combines TRBV19 with TRBJ1-5; perhaps TRBD1 as D (5 bases). The germline CDR1 and CDR2 sequences are LNHDA and SQIVND (reference sequence). With 6 bases removed from V and 2 bases from J, the gap between germline ends came to 17 bases. There are 16 residues in the CDR3. The CDR3 region has the DNA TGTGCCAGTAGCTCCACGGGGGGGATCGGCAATCAGCCCCAGCATTTT. It is translated as CASSSTGGIGNQPQHF.

This clonotype was detected many times. The chain employs TRBV7-6 and TRBJ1-1, with D maybe TRBD1 (6 bases). Germline CDR1 is SGHVS and CDR2 is FNYEAQ. V was pared by 3 bases and J by 4 bases, with 9 bases between. The CDR3 consists of 13 residues. CDR3 protein: CASSLVGATEAFF. CDR3 nucleotide sequence: TGTGCCAGCAGCTTGGTGGGGGCCACTGAAGCTTTCTTT.

The rearrangement uses TRBV7-6 and TRBJ2-7; 12 bases match TRBD2. Germline V CDR1 and CDR2: SGHVS, FNYEAQ. The CDR3 runs to 16 residues. With 1 base clipped from V and 3 bases from J, the junction kept 4 bases outside the gene matches. The CDR3 bases are TGTGCCAGCAGCTTAGGGGGACTAGCGGGCTTCTACGAGCAGTACTTC. Translation gives CASSLGGLAGFYEQYF.

This chain joins TRBV7-8 and TRBJ2-7; no reliable D call. This CDR3 contains 14 residues. The V gene lost 5 bases and the J gene lost 3 bases, with 14 bases spanning the gap. Germline V gene sequence: CDR1 SGHVS, CDR2 FQNEAQ. CDR3 in amino acids: CASSPGRLDYEQYF. The CDR3 DNA is TGTGCCAGCAGCCCTGGACGGCTGGACTACGAGCAGTACTTC.

The chain is built from TRBV19 and TRBJ1-2, with 9 bases matching TRBD1. The germline V gene encodes CDR1 LNHDA and CDR2 SQIVND (reference sequence). The CDR3 length is 16 residues. V gave up 5 bases and J gave up 4 bases; unmatched junction bases: 11. The CDR3 DNA sequence: TGTGCCAGTAGTGCCGCGGGACAGGGATCTGCCTATGGCTACACCTTC. Translating gives CASSAAGQGSAYGYTF.

This clonotype was found many times. The chain carries TRBV12-5 and TRBJ2-5; TRBD2 matches at 7 bases. The J segment lost 0 bases and the V segment lost 5 bases, leaving 3 bases of the junction unmatched. This CDR3 contains 14 residues. CDR1 is LGHNT, CDR2 FRNRAP, per germline. The CDR3 here is CASGLGGYQETQYF. CDR3 nucleotide sequence: TGTGCTAGTGGTCTGGGGGGGTACCAAGAGACCCAGTACTTC. The variable domain in full, with the rest retrieved from reference TRBV12-5 and TRBJ2-5, is DARVTQTPRHKVTEMGQEVTMRCQPILGHNTVFWYRQTMMQGLELLAYFRNRAPLDDSGMPKDRFSAEMPDATLATLKIQPSEPRDSAVYFCASGLGGYQETQYFGPGTRLLVL.

The chain combines TRBV6-1 with TRBJ2-5, with TRBD2 as a possible D gene (6 bases). This CDR3 is built from 13 residues. Germline CDR1 is MNHNS and CDR2 is SASEGT. The V end was cut by 0 bases, the J end by 10 bases, with 12 bases between. The CDR3: CASSEALRGGQYF. Written as DNA, the CDR3 is TGTGCCAGCAGTGAAGCGCTTCGGGGAGGCCAGTACTTC.

The V call is TRBV29-1, the J call TRBJ2-1; tentatively, D is TRBD1 (6 bases). V was trimmed by 2 bases and J by 8 bases, leaving 10 bases between them. Germline V CDR1 and CDR2: SQVTM, ANQGSEA. The CDR3 is made up of 12 amino acids. The CDR3: CSVERAGDEQFF. The CDR3 DNA reads TGCAGCGTTGAACGGGCAGGGGATGAGCAGTTCTTC.

This sequence joins TRBV6-8 and TRBJ1-2, with D maybe TRBD1 (6 bases). V dropped 1 base and J dropped 3 bases, with 12 bases sitting between them. This CDR3 is built from 15 residues. The germline gives CDR1 MNHGY, CDR2 SAAAGT. The CDR3 sequence: CASSYFRTEDYGYTF. The CDR3 bases are TGTGCCAGCAGTTACTTCCGGACAGAAGACTATGGCTACACCTTC.

This clonotype was seen only a few times. The rearrangement uses TRBV5-4 and TRBJ1-4; TRBD1 aligns across 9 bases. Germline CDR1 reads SGHNT; CDR2 reads YYREEE (reference sequence). The J segment lost 8 bases and the V segment lost 4 bases, leaving 6 bases of the junction unmatched. This CDR3 spans 14 amino acids. The CDR3 bases are TGTGCCAGCAGCCAACAGGGGGCGAGCGAAAAACTGTTTTTT. Translated: CASSQQGASEKLFF.

J is TRBJ2-1 and V is TRBV6-5, with D uncertain. This CDR3 comprises 12 residues. CDR1 is MNHEY, CDR2 SVGAGI, per germline. Between the trimmed V and J ends, which lost 8 bases and 7 bases, there was a span of 12 bases. The CDR3 DNA reads TGTGCCAGCGGCAGGTCTGGGAATGAGCAGTTCTTC. Translated, it gives CASGRSGNEQFF.

The chain is built from TRBV10-3 and TRBJ1-2, with D perhaps TRBD1 (6 bases). Germline loops: CDR1 ENHRY, CDR2 SYGVKD. This CDR3 has 15 residues. Trimming removed 5 bases from V and 4 bases from J, with 17 bases in between. CDR3 nucleotide sequence: TGTGCCATCAGTTTGGGCCCAGGGGCCGCCTATGGCTACACCTTC. Protein product: CAISLGPGAAYGYTF.

The J gene is TRBJ2-5, the V gene TRBV20-1; D possibly corresponds to TRBD1 (6 bases). The V and J ends lost 1 base and 2 bases respectively, with 26 bases between them. The CDR3 totals 19 residues. Germline values: CDR1 DFQATT, CDR2 SNEGSKA (reference sequence). The CDR3: CSARGLGRGGWGNQETQYF. The DNA for the CDR3 is TGCAGTGCTAGAGGGTTGGGCAGGGGTGGTTGGGGAAATCAAGAGACCCAGTACTTC.